Presented here are 5 T cell receptor beta chains from one specimen sequenced in a study of blood T cells in healthy people across ages. A second PCR of about 7 to 11 cycles used a sample-barcoded 5' primer and a J-beta primer mix. Each CDR3 protein is one row after TCRdb ran MiXCR on the 5' RACE reads. The sample records roughly 1.9 million distinct CDR3 sequences, about 39% being singletons. Sequenced material: blood. These TCRs come from a human donor in good health.

This chain joins TRBV7-9 and TRBJ2-6, with 10 bases fitting TRBD1. This CDR3 has 19 residues. CDR1 and CDR2 from the germline V gene are SEHNR and FQNEAQ (reference sequence). The V and J ends lost 4 bases and 0 bases, in that order; junction bases with no gene match: 9. The DNA for the CDR3 is TGTGCCAGCAGCTGGCCCTCGGGACAGGGGTACTCTGGGGCCAACGTCCTGACTTTC. Translating it yields CASSWPSGQGYSGANVLTF.

In regard to this clonotype: One end of the junction varies from germline; a read error may be responsible. CDR3: CTSSSTWTGGANVLTF. DNA of the CDR3: TGTACCAGCAGTTCAACCTGGACGGGTGGGGCCAACGTCCTGACTTTC. The chain couples TRBV28 to TRBJ2-6, with D unclear. CDR1 is MDHEN and CDR2 is SYDVKM in the germline V gene. The CDR3 is 16 amino acids.

The CDR3 DNA reads as TGTGCCAGCATCGATCCCCTCGGTCCAAGGCGGGATTCACCCCTCCACTTT. It translates to CASIDPLGPRRDSPLHF. V and J are TRBV6-1 and TRBJ1-6; D gene uncertain. The V end was cut by 7 bases, the J end by 8 bases, with 24 bases between. Germline CDR1 MNHNS, CDR2 SASEGT. The CDR3 is 17 residues long.

The chain joins TRBV5-5 to TRBJ2-3; D remains ambiguous. The CDR3 is made up of 16 amino acids. CDR1 SGHKS and CDR2 YYEKEE come from the germline V gene (reference sequence). V was pared by 0 bases and J by 4 bases, with 15 bases between. The CDR3 DNA reads TGTGCCAGCAGCTTGGGTCCGCTAAGTGGGCCAGATACGCAGTATTTT. Its translation: CASSLGPLSGPDTQYF.

CDR3 in amino acids: CASSHLRVYRDKSSGANVLTF. The CDR3 DNA is TGTGCCAGCAGCCATCTCAGGGTCTACAGGGATAAGTCCTCTGGGGCCAACGTCCTGACTTTC. V and J are TRBV11-2 and TRBJ2-6; D is perhaps TRBD1 (6 bases). V lost 5 bases to trimming and J lost 0 bases, with 26 bases between them. The CDR3 extends over 21 amino acids. CDR1 is SGHAT, CDR2 FQNNGV, per germline.